This T cell receptor beta chain was captured by sequencing in a study of T cells in Graves' hyperthyroidism and ophthalmopathy. CDR1 is DFQATT and CDR2 is SNEGSKA in the germline V gene (reference sequence). V lost 3 bases and J 2 bases, leaving 13 bases between the germline ends. This CDR3 is built from 15 residues. This clonotype was seen at least ten times. RNA transcripts were the template for amplifying TCR beta CDR3 regions. When the TCR CDR3 underwent first-round RT-PCR, the HTBI primer set was used. Via MiXCR, TCRdb re-called the multiplex PCR reads, giving one row per CDR3 protein. The data contain 300,000 to 450,000 distinct CDR3 sequences, about 14% of them singletons.

The specimen sequenced was blood. V is TRBV20-1 and J is TRBJ2-2, with D possibly called TRBD1 or TRBD2 (6 bases each). This sequence was found in a woman aged 25 to 45 with Graves' ophthalmopathy. This chain's CDR3 is CSASDGGSNTGELFF. As DNA, the CDR3 is TGCAGTGCTAGCGACGGGGGCTCAAACACCGGGGAGCTGTTTTTT.